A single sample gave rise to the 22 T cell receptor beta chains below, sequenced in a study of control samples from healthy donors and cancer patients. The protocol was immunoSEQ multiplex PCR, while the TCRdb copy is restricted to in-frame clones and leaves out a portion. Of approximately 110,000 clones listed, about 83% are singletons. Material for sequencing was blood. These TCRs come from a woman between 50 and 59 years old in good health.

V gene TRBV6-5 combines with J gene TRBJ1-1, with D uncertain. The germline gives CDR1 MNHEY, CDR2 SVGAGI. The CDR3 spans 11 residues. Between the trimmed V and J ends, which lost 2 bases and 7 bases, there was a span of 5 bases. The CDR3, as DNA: TGTGCCAGCAGTTACCGGTTTGAAGCTTTCTTT. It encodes CASSYRFEAFF.

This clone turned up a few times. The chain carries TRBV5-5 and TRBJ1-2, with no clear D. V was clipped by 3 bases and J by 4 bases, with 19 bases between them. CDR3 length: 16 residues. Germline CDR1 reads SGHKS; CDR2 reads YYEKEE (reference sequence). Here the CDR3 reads CASSSASRTLSYGYTF. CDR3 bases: TGTGCCAGCAGCTCCGCCTCTAGGACCCTATCCTATGGCTACACCTTC.

CDR3 loop: CASRTGSLEQYF. CDR3 DNA sequence: TGTGCCAGCAGAACCGGCTCTCTCGAGCAGTACTTC. The chain couples TRBV6-5 to TRBJ2-7; D is unresolved. CDR1 is MNHEY, CDR2 SVGAGI, per germline. The V end lost 6 bases, the J end lost 6 bases, and 12 bases lay between the germline ends. The CDR3 is 12 residues long.

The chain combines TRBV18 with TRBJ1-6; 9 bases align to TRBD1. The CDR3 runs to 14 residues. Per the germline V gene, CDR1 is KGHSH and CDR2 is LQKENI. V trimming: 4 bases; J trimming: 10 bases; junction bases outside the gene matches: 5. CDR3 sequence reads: CASSQKTGGSPLHF. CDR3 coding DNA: TGTGCCAGCTCACAAAAGACAGGGGGATCACCCCTCCACTTT. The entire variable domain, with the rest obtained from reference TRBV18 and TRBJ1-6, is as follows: NAGVMQNPRHLVRRRGQEARLRCSPMKGHSHVYWYRQLPEEGLKFMVYLQKENIIDESGMPKERFSAEFPKEGPSILRIQQVVRGDSAAYFCASSQKTGGSPLHFGNGTRLTVT.

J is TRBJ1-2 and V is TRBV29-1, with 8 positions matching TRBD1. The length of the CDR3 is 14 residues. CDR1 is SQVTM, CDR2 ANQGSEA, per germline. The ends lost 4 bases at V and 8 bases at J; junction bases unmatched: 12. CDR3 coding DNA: TGCAGCGTTGTAAAGTCAGGGGGCACGGGCGGCTACACCTTC. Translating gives CSVVKSGGTGGYTF. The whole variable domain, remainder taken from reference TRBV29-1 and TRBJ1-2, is SAVISQKPSRDICQRGTSLTIQCQVDSQVTMMFWYRQQPGQSLTLIATANQGSEATYESGFVIDKFPISRPNLTFSTLTVSNMSPEDSSIYLCSVVKSGGTGGYTFGSGTRLTVV.

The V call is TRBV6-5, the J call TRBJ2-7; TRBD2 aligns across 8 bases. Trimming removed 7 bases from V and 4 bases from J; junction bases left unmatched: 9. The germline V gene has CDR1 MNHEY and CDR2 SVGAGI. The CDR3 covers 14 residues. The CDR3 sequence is CASTTTGGLYEQYF. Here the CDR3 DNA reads TGTGCCAGCACAACAACGGGGGGGTTGTACGAGCAGTACTTC.

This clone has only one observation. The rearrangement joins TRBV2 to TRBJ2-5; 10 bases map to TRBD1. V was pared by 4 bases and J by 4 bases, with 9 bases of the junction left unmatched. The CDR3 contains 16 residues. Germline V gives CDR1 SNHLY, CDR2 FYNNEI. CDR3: CASSAGTGVRGETQYF. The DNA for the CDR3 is TGTGCCAGCAGTGCCGGGACAGGGGTTAGGGGAGAGACCCAGTACTTC.

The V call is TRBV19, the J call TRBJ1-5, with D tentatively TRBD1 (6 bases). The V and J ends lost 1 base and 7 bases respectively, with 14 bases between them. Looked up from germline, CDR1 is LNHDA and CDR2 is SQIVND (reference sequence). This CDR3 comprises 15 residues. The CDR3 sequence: CASSIGGLDGQPQHF. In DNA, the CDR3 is TGTGCCAGTAGTATAGGGGGGCTGGATGGGCAGCCCCAGCATTTT.

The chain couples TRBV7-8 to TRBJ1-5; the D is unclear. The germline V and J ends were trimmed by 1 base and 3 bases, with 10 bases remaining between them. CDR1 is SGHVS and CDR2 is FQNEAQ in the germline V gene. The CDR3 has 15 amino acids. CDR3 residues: CASSLVGGYNQPQHF. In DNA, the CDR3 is TGTGCCAGCAGCTTAGTAGGCGGGTACAATCAGCCCCAGCATTTT.

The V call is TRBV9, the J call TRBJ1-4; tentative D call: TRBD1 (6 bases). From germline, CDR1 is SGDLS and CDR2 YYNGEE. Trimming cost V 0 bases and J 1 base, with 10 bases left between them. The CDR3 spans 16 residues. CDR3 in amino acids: CASSVGLGGTNEKLFF. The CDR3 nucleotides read TGTGCCAGCAGCGTAGGGCTAGGGGGAACTAATGAAAAACTGTTTTTT.

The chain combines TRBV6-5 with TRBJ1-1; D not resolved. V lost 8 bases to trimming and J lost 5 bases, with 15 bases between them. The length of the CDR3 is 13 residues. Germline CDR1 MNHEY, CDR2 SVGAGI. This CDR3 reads CASVVRAGTEAFF. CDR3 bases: TGTGCCAGCGTTGTGAGGGCGGGGACTGAAGCTTTCTTT.

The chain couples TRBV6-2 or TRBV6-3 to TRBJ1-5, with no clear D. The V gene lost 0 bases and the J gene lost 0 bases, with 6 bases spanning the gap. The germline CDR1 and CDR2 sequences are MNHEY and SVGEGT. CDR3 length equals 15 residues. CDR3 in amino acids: CASSYSGISNQPQHF. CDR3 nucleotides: TGTGCCAGCAGTTACTCGGGGATTAGCAATCAGCCCCAGCATTTT.

The CDR3 DNA reads TGCGCCAGCAGCCAAGAGTTAGGGGGGGCCCAAGAGACCCAGTACTTC. Translation gives CASSQELGGAQETQYF. The gene calls are TRBV4-3 and TRBJ2-5, with D possibly being TRBD2 (7 bases). Germline CDR1 is LGHNA and CDR2 is YSLEER. Trimming removed 0 bases from V and 1 base from J, with 12 bases in between. The CDR3 length is 16 residues.

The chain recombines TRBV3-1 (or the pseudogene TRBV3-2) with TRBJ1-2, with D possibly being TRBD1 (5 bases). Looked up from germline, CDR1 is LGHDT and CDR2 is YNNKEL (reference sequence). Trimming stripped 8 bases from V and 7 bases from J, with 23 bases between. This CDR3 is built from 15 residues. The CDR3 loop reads CASRPLQGGNFGYTF. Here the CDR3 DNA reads TGTGCCAGCCGACCCCTCCAGGGAGGGAATTTTGGCTACACCTTC.

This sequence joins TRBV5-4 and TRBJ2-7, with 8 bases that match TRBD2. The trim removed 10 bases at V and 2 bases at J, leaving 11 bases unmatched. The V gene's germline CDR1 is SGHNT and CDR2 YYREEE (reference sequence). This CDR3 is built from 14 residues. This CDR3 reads CAFERGGGTYEQYF. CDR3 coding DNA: TGTGCCTTTGAGAGGGGCGGGGGGACCTACGAGCAGTACTTC.

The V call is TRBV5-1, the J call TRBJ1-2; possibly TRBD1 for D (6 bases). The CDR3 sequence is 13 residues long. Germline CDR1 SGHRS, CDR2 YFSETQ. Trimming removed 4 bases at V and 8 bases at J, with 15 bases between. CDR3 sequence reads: CASSGGRLYGYTF. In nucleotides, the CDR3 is TGCGCCAGCAGCGGGGGGCGCCTCTACGGCTACACCTTC.

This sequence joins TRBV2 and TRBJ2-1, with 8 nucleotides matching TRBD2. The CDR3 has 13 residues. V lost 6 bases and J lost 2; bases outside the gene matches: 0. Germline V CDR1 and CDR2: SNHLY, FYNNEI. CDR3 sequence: CASRTSAYNEQFF. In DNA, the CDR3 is TGTGCCAGCAGGACTAGCGCCTACAATGAGCAGTTCTTC.

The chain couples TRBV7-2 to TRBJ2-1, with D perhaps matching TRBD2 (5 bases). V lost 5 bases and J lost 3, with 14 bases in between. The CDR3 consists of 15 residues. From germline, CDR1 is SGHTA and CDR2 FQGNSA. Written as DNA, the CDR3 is TGTGCCAGCAGCCCCACTATCGGGGTCTACAATGAGCAGTTCTTC. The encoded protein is CASSPTIGVYNEQFF.

For the CDR3, the DNA is TGCGCCAGCAGCCAACTCCTAGGGGAATCCTATGGCTACACCTTC. Its translation is CASSQLLGESYGYTF. This chain links TRBV4-3 with TRBJ1-2, with a possible D match to TRBD1 (5 bases). V was clipped by 2 bases and J by 4 bases, with 14 bases between them. This CDR3 is 15 amino acids long. Germline CDR1 and CDR2: LGHNA and YSLEER.

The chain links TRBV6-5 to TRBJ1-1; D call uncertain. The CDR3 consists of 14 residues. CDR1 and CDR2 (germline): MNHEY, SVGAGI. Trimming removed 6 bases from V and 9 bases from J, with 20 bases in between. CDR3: CASSLIRTGRKAFF. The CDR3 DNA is TGTGCCAGCAGCCTGATCCGGACGGGGAGGAAAGCTTTCTTT.

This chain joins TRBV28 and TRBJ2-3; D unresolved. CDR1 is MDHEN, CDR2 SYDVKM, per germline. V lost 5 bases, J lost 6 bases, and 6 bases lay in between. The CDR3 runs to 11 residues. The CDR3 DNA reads TGTGCCAGCAGTCGTTCCGATACGCAGTATTTT. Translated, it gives CASSRSDTQYF.

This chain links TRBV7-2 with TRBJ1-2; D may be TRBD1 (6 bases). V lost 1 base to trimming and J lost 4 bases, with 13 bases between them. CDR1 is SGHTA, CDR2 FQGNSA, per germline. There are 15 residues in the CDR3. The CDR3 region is CASSLERGNSYGYTF. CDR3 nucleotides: TGTGCCAGCAGCTTAGAGAGGGGGAACAGCTATGGCTACACCTTC.